Presented here are 29 T cell receptor beta chains from one specimen sequenced in a study of long-term antiretroviral therapy in people with HIV. Survey-level resolution applied to immunoSEQ assay v3.0. The assay was immunoSEQ multiplex PCR, and TCRdb's table has in-frame clones only and misses some. The data hold around 28,000 clones, with approximately 81% observed a single time. The sequencing here drew on unsorted PBMCs, taken 2.3 years after starting antiretroviral therapy. All receptors derive from a man aged 35 to 55 with HIV.

The chain couples TRBV28 to TRBJ1-2, with unresolved D. The V gene lost 4 bases and the J gene lost 0 bases, with 0 bases spanning the gap. The CDR3 is 11 residues long. The germline CDR1 and CDR2 sequences are MDHEN and SYDVKM. CDR3 protein: CASSSNYGYTF. In nucleotides, the CDR3 is TGTGCCAGCAGTTCTAACTATGGCTACACCTTC.

The chain uses TRBV23-1 and TRBJ1-4, with a tentative D call TRBD1 (6 bases). TRBV23-1 is an ORF; its function is uncertain. V lost 10 bases and J 0 bases, leaving 27 bases between the germline ends. The CDR3 has 19 amino acids. The CDR3 loop reads CANQVGQLSGTTTNEKLFF. As DNA, the CDR3 is TGCGCCAACCAGGTCGGGCAGCTCTCCGGGACAACAACTAATGAAAAACTGTTTTTT.

The chain combines TRBV6-1 with TRBJ2-2; TRBD2 matches 9 bases. The CDR3 consists of 16 residues. Germline V gene data show CDR1 as MNHNS and CDR2 as SASEGT. The trim removed 3 bases at V and 5 bases at J, leaving 7 bases unmatched. DNA of the CDR3: TGTGCCAGCAGTGAGGGTAGCGGGAGTTTAACCGGGGAGCTGTTTTTT. Its protein product is CASSEGSGSLTGELFF.

CDR3 in DNA: TGTGCCAGCAGCCAAGGGGCCAGGGTGAACACTGAAGCTTTCTTT. Its protein product is CASSQGARVNTEAFF. The chain has TRBV14 and TRBJ1-1; a possible D gene is TRBD1 (5 bases). Germline V CDR1 and CDR2: SGHDN, FVKESK. Trimming removed 1 base from V and 0 bases from J, with 9 bases in between. The CDR3 sequence is 15 residues long.

The DNA for the CDR3 is TGCGCCAGCAGCTTGGTGGCTAGCGGGAACAATGAGCAGTTCTTC. It codes for CASSLVASGNNEQFF. The V gene is TRBV5-1, the J gene TRBJ2-1, with 9 positions matching TRBD2. V lost 0 bases to trimming and J lost 5 bases; unmatched junction nucleotides: 3. Germline CDR1 and CDR2: SGHRS and YFSETQ. This CDR3 has 15 amino acids.

This clone was counted between two and nine times. The chain has TRBV5-1 and TRBJ2-1, with 7 bases that match TRBD1. In germline, CDR1 is SGHRS, CDR2 YFSETQ. With V trimmed by 4 bases and J by 7 bases, 11 bases remained unmatched. The CDR3 consists of 15 residues. The CDR3 sequence is CASSLEGAVGNEQFF. For the CDR3, the DNA is TGCGCCAGCAGCCTAGAGGGGGCAGTTGGAAATGAGCAGTTCTTC. The complete variable domain, with remaining parts taken from reference TRBV5-1 and TRBJ2-1, reads KAGVTQTPRYLIKTRGQQVTLSCSPISGHRSVSWYQQTPGQGLQFLFEYFSETQRNKGNFPGRFSGRQFSNSRSEMNVSTLELGDSALYLCASSLEGAVGNEQFFGPGTRLTVL.

The chain employs TRBV5-1 and TRBJ2-1; 7 positions match TRBD2. V lost 4 bases to trimming and J lost 4 bases; unmatched junction nucleotides: 8. Germline V gene lookup returns CDR1 SGHRS and CDR2 YFSETQ. The CDR3 contains 15 residues. The chain's CDR3 is CASSDAGAPYNEQFF. The DNA for the CDR3 is TGCGCCAGCAGCGATGCGGGAGCCCCTTACAATGAGCAGTTCTTC. Based on the CDR3 plus reference TRBV5-1 and TRBJ2-1, the full variable domain is KAGVTQTPRYLIKTRGQQVTLSCSPISGHRSVSWYQQTPGQGLQFLFEYFSETQRNKGNFPGRFSGRQFSNSRSEMNVSTLELGDSALYLCASSDAGAPYNEQFFGPGTRLTVL.

On this clone itself: One end of the junction is discordant with germline, which a read error may explain. This chain links TRBV7-6 with TRBJ2-1; D might be TRBD1 (6 bases). The CDR3 sequence is 14 residues long. CDR1 is SGHVS, CDR2 FNYEAQ, per germline. The CDR3 DNA sequence: TGTGCCAGCAGTCCAGGGGTCTCCCACAATGAGCAGTTCTTC. As protein: CASSPGVSHNEQFF.

The chain links TRBV5-6 to TRBJ2-3; TRBD2 agrees at 8 bases. The V gene end was trimmed by 5 bases and the J gene end by 3 bases; junction bases not matched to a gene: 8. This CDR3 is built from 15 residues. Germline CDR1 SGHDT, CDR2 YYEEEE. As DNA, the CDR3 is TGTGCCAGCAGTCTCGGGGGGGGCTGGACAGATACGCAGTATTTT. Amino acids: CASSLGGGWTDTQYF.

The V call is TRBV5-1, the J call TRBJ2-2; D is tentatively TRBD1 or TRBD2 (5 bases each). The CDR3 covers 15 residues. The germline CDR1 and CDR2 sequences are SGHRS and YFSETQ. V lost 0 bases and J lost 4, with 10 bases in between. CDR3 nucleotides: TGCGCCAGCAGCTTGGCCGTTGGGGGCACCGGGGAGCTGTTTTTT. Translation gives CASSLAVGGTGELFF.

The rearrangement uses TRBV19 and TRBJ2-4; D might be TRBD2 (5 bases). Germline assignment: CDR1 LNHDA and CDR2 SQIVND (reference sequence). The CDR3 is 14 amino acids. Trimming cost V 8 bases and J 1 base, with 12 bases left between them. CDR3 amino acids: CASLGEGAKNIQYF. The CDR3 nucleotides read TGTGCCAGTCTGGGAGAAGGGGCCAAAAACATTCAGTACTTC.

The chain carries TRBV9 and TRBJ1-1, with 7 bases identical to TRBD1. Losses at the gene ends were 4 bases for V and 4 bases for J; bases not matched to a gene: 10. This CDR3 has 15 amino acids. CDR1 and CDR2 (germline): SGDLS, YYNGEE. This chain's CDR3 is CASSRRTGGATEAFF. The CDR3 DNA sequence: TGTGCCAGCAGCAGACGGACAGGAGGGGCCACTGAAGCTTTCTTT. The variable domain in full, completed from reference TRBV9 and TRBJ1-1, reads DSGVTQTPKHLITATGQRVTLRCSPRSGDLSVYWYQQSLDQGLQFLIQYYNGEERAKGNILERFSAQQFPDLHSELNLSSLELGDSALYFCASSRRTGGATEAFFGQGTRLTVV.

The V gene is TRBV29-1, the J gene TRBJ1-3; TRBD1 is a possible D gene (6 bases). Trimming took 7 bases from V and 4 from J, leaving 20 bases between them. CDR1 is SQVTM, CDR2 ANQGSEA, per germline. The CDR3 loop spans 15 amino acids. CDR3: CSAARQAVGGNTIYF. In DNA form, the CDR3 reads TGCAGCGCCGCGAGACAGGCTGTGGGCGGAAACACCATATATTTT.

J is TRBJ1-1 and V is TRBV7-9; D is unclear. Deletions cut 1 base from V and 5 bases from J, with 11 bases between. Germline CDR1 and CDR2: SEHNR and FQNEAQ (reference sequence). This CDR3 is 14 amino acids long. The chain's CDR3 is CASSLVLGNTEAFF. The CDR3 nucleotides are TGTGCCAGCAGCTTAGTTTTAGGGAATACTGAAGCTTTCTTT.

The chain joins TRBV2 to TRBJ2-3, with 10 bases matching TRBD1. J lost 4 bases, V lost 4 bases, and 2 bases had no gene match. The CDR3 extends over 14 amino acids. The germline gives CDR1 SNHLY, CDR2 FYNNEI. In DNA, the CDR3 is TGTGCCAGCAGTGGACAGGGGGCCCCAGATACGCAGTATTTT. Encoded protein: CASSGQGAPDTQYF.

This clone was counted between two and nine times. The chain is built from TRBV5-5 and TRBJ2-7; possibly TRBD2 for D (5 bases). Germline assignment: CDR1 SGHKS and CDR2 YYEKEE (reference sequence). V lost 5 bases to trimming and J lost 4 bases, with 13 bases between them. This CDR3 has 13 residues. CDR3 residues: CASSSRSGYEQYF. The CDR3 coding sequence is TGTGCCAGCAGTTCCCGCAGCGGTTACGAGCAGTACTTC.

The chain has TRBV7-9 and TRBJ1-1, with D unclear. The CDR3 totals 13 residues. V lost 1 base and J lost 3, with 6 bases in between. Per germline, CDR1 SEHNR and CDR2 FQNEAQ (reference sequence). CDR3 sequence (DNA): TGTGCCAGCAGCTTAGGGTATCACACTGAAGCTTTCTTT. This gives the protein CASSLGYHTEAFF.

The chain is built from TRBV2 and TRBJ1-5; 9 bases are a match to TRBD1. The CDR3 length is 16 residues. From germline, CDR1 is SNHLY and CDR2 FYNNEI. The junction had 7 bases not matched to a gene; V was cut back by 5 bases and J by 2 bases. The CDR3 DNA is TGTGCCAGCAGTCGGTCCAACAGGGGGCGCAATCAGCCCCAGCATTTT. Protein: CASSRSNRGRNQPQHF.

This clone was seen a single time. The chain carries TRBV6-5 and TRBJ2-7; weak D call: TRBD2 (5 bases). Germline CDR1 is MNHEY and CDR2 is SVGAGI. This CDR3 has 13 residues. With 2 bases removed from V and 4 bases from J, the gap between germline ends came to 9 bases. In DNA form, the CDR3 reads TGTGCCAGCAGTTACGGGAGTACGTACGAGCAGTACTTC. This gives the protein CASSYGSTYEQYF.

V and J are TRBV4-1 and TRBJ2-4, with a tentative D call TRBD1 (7 bases). Trimming removed 2 bases from V and 2 bases from J, with 16 bases in between. CDR1 MGHRA and CDR2 YSYEKL come from the germline V gene. CDR3 length equals 17 residues. The CDR3 DNA sequence: TGCGCCAGCAGCCAATTATTGCAGGGGGGACCCAAAAACATTCAGTACTTC. This translates into CASSQLLQGGPKNIQYF.

The chain links TRBV6-1 to TRBJ2-7; D unclear. The CDR3 extends over 14 amino acids. V gave up 4 bases and J gave up 0 bases, with 10 bases separating them. In germline, CDR1 is MNHNS, CDR2 SASEGT. DNA of the CDR3: TGTGCCAGCAGTGTATGGACGGTCTCCTACGAGCAGTACTTC. It yields the protein CASSVWTVSYEQYF.

The chain combines TRBV12-5 with TRBJ1-5; D not resolved. Trimming pared 0 bases from V and 3 bases from J, leaving 18 bases between. This CDR3 contains 18 residues. Germline V gene sequence: CDR1 LGHNT, CDR2 FRNRAP. This CDR3 reads CASGLVHPGPSLNQPQHF. The CDR3 DNA is TGTGCTAGTGGTTTGGTACATCCGGGTCCCTCCCTCAATCAGCCCCAGCATTTT.

The V gene is TRBV27, the J gene TRBJ2-3, with TRBD2 matching over 7 bases. This CDR3 has 13 amino acids. Trimming took 3 bases from V and 4 from J; bases not matched to a gene: 1. Looked up from germline, CDR1 is MNHEY and CDR2 is SMNVEV (reference sequence). For the CDR3, the DNA is TGTGCCAGCAGTTTGCGGGAGTCAGATACGCAGTATTTT. Amino acid sequence: CASSLRESDTQYF.

This chain connects TRBV7-9 to TRBJ1-1; no firm D call. The CDR3 spans 12 residues. CDR1 is SEHNR, CDR2 FQNEAQ, per germline (reference sequence). The germline V and J ends were trimmed by 1 base and 7 bases, with 7 bases remaining between them. CDR3 nucleotide sequence: TGTGCCAGCAGCTTAGGGCACGTTGAAGCTTTCTTT. This gives the protein CASSLGHVEAFF.

The table lists this clone with a count of one. The CDR3 region is CASSLVSSGPQFF. CDR3 coding DNA: TGTGCCAGCAGCTTAGTCTCTAGCGGGCCGCAGTTCTTC. The rearrangement uses TRBV7-2 and TRBJ2-1, with 8 bases aligning to TRBD2. Trimming removed 1 base from V and 12 bases from J; junction bases left unmatched: 5. CDR3 length: 13 amino acids. CDR1 and CDR2 (germline): SGHTA, FQGNSA.

This clone showed up just once. The chain uses TRBV25-1 and TRBJ2-2; no clear D gene. This CDR3 is built from 14 residues. V was shortened by 3 bases and J by 1 base, with 6 bases between the two germline ends. Germline-derived CDR1 and CDR2 are MGHDK and SYGVNS. The CDR3 DNA reads TGTGCCAGCAGTGAGCCACAGAACACCGGGGAGCTGTTTTTT. As protein: CASSEPQNTGELFF.

The chain recombines TRBV2 with TRBJ1-5, with D hard to call. The ends were cut back, 1 base at V and 0 bases at J, with 7 bases in the middle. Germline V CDR1 and CDR2: SNHLY, FYNNEI. This CDR3 comprises 15 residues. Written as DNA, the CDR3 is TGTGCCAGCAGTGAAGAGGACGGTAGCAATCAGCCCCAGCATTTT. It encodes CASSEEDGSNQPQHF.

The rearrangement links TRBV27 to TRBJ2-7, with 7 bases matching TRBD2. From germline, CDR1 is MNHEY and CDR2 SMNVEV (reference sequence). The CDR3 sequence is 14 residues long. With 5 bases clipped from V and 4 bases from J, the junction kept 8 bases outside the gene matches. The CDR3, as DNA: TGTGCCAGCAGTCCGGGCGGGAGAGGGTACGAGCAGTACTTC. Translated, it gives CASSPGGRGYEQYF.

This chain connects TRBV11-2 to TRBJ2-7, with D possibly being TRBD1 or TRBD2 (5 bases each). V lost 3 bases and J 1 base, leaving 10 bases between the germline ends. Per the germline V gene, CDR1 is SGHAT and CDR2 is FQNNGV. The CDR3 is 14 amino acids. Written as DNA, the CDR3 is TGTGCCAGCAGCTTCGGGACGGGTTCCTACGAGCAGTACTTC. Protein sequence: CASSFGTGSYEQYF.